The 5 T cell receptor beta chains given below trace back to one sample, sequenced in a study of T cells in Graves' hyperthyroidism and ophthalmopathy. TCR beta CDR3 sequences were amplified from RNA transcripts. HTBI primers were the set used in a first-round RT-PCR of the TCR CDR3. TCRdb independently ran MiXCR on the multiplex PCR reads; one entry per CDR3 protein. Among about 640,000 distinct CDR3 sequences listed, around 21% were seen once. The sample taken for sequencing was blood. Receptors were obtained from a man aged 25 to 40 with Graves' ophthalmopathy.

Only a few counts were recorded for this clonotype. V usage is TRBV4-2 and J usage is TRBJ2-3; 9 positions agree with TRBD2. The CDR3 loop spans 16 amino acids. The V and J ends lost 2 bases and 6 bases, in that order; junction bases with no gene match: 9. The germline gives CDR1 LGHNA, CDR2 YNFKEQ. The chain's CDR3 is CASSQIAAGGLDTQYF. The CDR3, as DNA: TGTGCCAGCAGCCAAATCGCCGCGGGAGGGCTGGATACGCAGTATTTT.

This clonotype was counted many times. The chain joins TRBV12-3 or TRBV12-4 to TRBJ2-7; TRBD2 might be the D (6 bases). Trimming removed 7 bases from V and 9 bases from J, with 22 bases in between. CDR3 length: 14 residues. The CDR3 is CASTEGGSFSVQYF. The CDR3 nucleotides read TGTGCCAGCACGGAGGGAGGAAGTTTCTCCGTGCAGTACTTC.

This chain joins TRBV14 and TRBJ2-4; perhaps TRBD2 as D (6 bases). Germline V gene lookup returns CDR1 SGHDN and CDR2 FVKESK. The V gene lost 1 base and the J gene lost 8 bases, with 9 bases spanning the gap. The CDR3 has 13 residues. CDR3 DNA sequence: TGTGCCAGCAGCCAAGTCGGGGGACACATTCAGTACTTC. Translated, it gives CASSQVGGHIQYF. Full variable domain (missing parts from reference TRBV14 and TRBJ2-4): EAGVTQFPSHSVIEKGQTVTLRCDPISGHDNLYWYRRVMGKEIKFLLHFVKESKQDESGMPNNRFLAERTGGTYSTLKVQPAELEDSGVYFCASSQVGGHIQYFGAGTRLSVL.

This clonotype occurred once. This chain connects TRBV7-9 to TRBJ2-6, with D possibly matching TRBD2 (6 bases). V gave up 3 bases and J gave up 3 bases, with 9 bases separating them. The CDR3 is made up of 15 amino acids. The germline V gene has CDR1 SEHNR and CDR2 FQNEAQ (reference sequence). The CDR3 region is CASSFTGVGANVLTF. Here the CDR3 DNA reads TGTGCCAGCAGCTTTACGGGGGTTGGGGCCAACGTCCTGACTTTC.

This clonotype was counted a few times. The gene calls are TRBV6-1 and TRBJ2-7; D possibly corresponds to TRBD1 (5 bases). The V and J ends lost 2 bases and 1 base respectively, with 9 bases between them. Germline CDR1 and CDR2: MNHNS and SASEGT. CDR3 size: 14 residues. DNA of the CDR3: TGTGCCAGCAGTGAACCAGGGCGTTCCTACGAGCAGTACTTC. Translated, it gives CASSEPGRSYEQYF.